This TCR beta chain derives from a study of beta chain features in type 1 diabetes. Study outcomes and limitations: Cells expressing TCR highly could be over-represented by cDNA sequencing. Type 1 diabetes patients had TCRB CDR3s that were shorter (moderately but significantly so) in all four CD4+ subsets. Researchers could not determine here whether HLA type influences TCRB rearrangement.

Comments on this clone: Its antigen is as yet unknown.

cDNA synthesis used the whole RNA isolate, giving expressed TCRB sequences. Sequenced by immunoSEQ multiplex PCR; TCRdb stores in-frame clones only, minus some. The data contain around 15,000 clones, approximately 55% of them singletons. The V gene's germline CDR1 is SGHRS and CDR2 YFSETQ. The CDR3 loop spans 17 amino acids. V dropped 2 bases and J dropped 2; count of bases not matched to a gene: 12. V usage is TRBV5-1 and J usage is TRBJ2-5; 7 positions agree with TRBD2. Sequencing input: stem cell memory CD4+ T cells from blood. This receptor was taken from a woman between 18 and 30 years old in good health. The CDR3 region has the DNA TGCGCCAGCAGCTTTGGGCCGATAACAGCGGGGCAAGAGACCCAGTACTTC. Its protein is CASSFGPITAGQETQYF.